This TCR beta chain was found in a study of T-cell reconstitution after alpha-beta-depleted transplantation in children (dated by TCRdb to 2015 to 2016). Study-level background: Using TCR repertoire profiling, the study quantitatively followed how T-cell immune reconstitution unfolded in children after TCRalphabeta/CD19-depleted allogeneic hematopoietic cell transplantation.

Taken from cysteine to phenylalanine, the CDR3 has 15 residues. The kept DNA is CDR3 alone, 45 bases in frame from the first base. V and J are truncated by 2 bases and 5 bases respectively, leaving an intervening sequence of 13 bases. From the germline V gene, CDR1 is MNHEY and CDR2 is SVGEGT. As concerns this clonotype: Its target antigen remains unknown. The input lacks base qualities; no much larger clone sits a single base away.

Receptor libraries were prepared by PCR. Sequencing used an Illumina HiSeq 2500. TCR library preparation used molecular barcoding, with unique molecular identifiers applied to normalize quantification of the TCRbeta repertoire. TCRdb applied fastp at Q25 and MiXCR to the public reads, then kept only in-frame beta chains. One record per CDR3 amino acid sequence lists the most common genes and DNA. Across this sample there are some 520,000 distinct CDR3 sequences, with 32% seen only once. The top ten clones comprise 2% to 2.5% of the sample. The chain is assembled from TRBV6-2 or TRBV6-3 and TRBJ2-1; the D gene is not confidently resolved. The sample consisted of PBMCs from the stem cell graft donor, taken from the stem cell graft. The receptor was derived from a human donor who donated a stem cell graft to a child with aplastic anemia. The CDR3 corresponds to CASSYRAHTHNEQFF. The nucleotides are TGTGCCAGCAGTTACAGGGCCCACACACACAATGAGCAGTTCTTC.